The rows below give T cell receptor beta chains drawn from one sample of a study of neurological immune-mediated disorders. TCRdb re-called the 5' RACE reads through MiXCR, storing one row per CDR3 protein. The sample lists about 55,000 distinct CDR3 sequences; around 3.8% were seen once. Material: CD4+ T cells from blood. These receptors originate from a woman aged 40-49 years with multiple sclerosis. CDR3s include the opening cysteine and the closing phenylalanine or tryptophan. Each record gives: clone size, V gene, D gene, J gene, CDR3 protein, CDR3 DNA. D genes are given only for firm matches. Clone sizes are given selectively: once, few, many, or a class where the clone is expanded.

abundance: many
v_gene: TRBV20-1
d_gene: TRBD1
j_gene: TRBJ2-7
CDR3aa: CSARGPGGYEQYF
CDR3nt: TGCAGTGCTAGAGGTCCAGGGGGATACGAGCAGTACTTC

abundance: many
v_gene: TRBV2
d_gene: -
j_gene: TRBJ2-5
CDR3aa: CASRPLGQPQETQYF
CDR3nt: TGTGCCAGCAGACCTCTGGGGCAGCCCCAAGAGACCCAGTACTTC

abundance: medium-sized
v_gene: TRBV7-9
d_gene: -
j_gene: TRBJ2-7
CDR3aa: CASTRLQGSYEQYF
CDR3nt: TGTGCCAGCACTCGGCTCCAGGGGTCCTACGAGCAGTACTTC

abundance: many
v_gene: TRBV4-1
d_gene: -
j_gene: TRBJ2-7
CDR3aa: CASSQGRGKDYEQYF
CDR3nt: TGCGCCAGCAGCCAAGGAAGAGGGAAAGACTACGAGCAGTACTTC

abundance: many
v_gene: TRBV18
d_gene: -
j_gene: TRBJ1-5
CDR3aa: CASSPNTGNQPQHF
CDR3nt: TGTGCCAGCTCACCAAATACAGGGAATCAGCCCCAGCATTTT

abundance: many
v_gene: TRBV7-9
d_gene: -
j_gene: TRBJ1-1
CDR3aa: CATRQAYTEAFF
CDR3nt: TGTGCCACCCGACAGGCTTACACTGAAGCTTTCTTT

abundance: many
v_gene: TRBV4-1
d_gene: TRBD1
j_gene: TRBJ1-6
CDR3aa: CASSLGTDNSPLHF
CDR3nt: TGCGCCAGCTCACTGGGGACAGATAATTCACCCCTCCACTTT

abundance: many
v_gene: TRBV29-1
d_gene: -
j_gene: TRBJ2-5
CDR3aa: CSVERGEETQYF
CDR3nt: TGCAGCGTTGAGAGAGGGGAAGAGACCCAGTACTTC

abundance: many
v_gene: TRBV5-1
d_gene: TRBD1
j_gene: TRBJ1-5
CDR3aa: CASSPGTGEQPQHF
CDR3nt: TGCGCCAGCAGCCCGGGGACAGGGGAACAGCCCCAGCATTTT

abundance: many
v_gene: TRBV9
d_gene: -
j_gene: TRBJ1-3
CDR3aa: CASSVGGSGVSGNTIYF
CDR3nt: TGTGCCAGCAGCGTAGGAGGGTCGGGGGTCTCTGGAAACACCATATATTTT

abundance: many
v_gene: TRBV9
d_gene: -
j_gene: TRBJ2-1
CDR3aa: CASSVTSYNEQFF
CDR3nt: TGTGCCAGCTCCGTTACATCCTACAATGAGCAGTTCTTC

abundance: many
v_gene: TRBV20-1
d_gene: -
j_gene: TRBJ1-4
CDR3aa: CSARDPGPWEKLFF
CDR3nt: TGCAGTGCTAGAGATCCCGGACCCTGGGAAAAACTGTTTTTT

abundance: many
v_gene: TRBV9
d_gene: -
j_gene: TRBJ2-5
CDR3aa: CASSVEGLVETQYF
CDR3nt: TGTGCCAGCAGCGTAGAGGGGTTAGTGGAGACCCAGTACTTC

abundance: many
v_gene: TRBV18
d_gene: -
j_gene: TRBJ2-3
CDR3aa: CASSPNFMPGADTQYF
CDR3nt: TGTGCCAGCTCACCAAACTTTATGCCGGGCGCAGATACGCAGTATTTT

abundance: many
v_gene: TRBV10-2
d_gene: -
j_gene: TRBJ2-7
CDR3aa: CASRDYGSYEQYF
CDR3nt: TGCGCCAGCAGGGACTACGGCTCCTACGAGCAGTACTTC

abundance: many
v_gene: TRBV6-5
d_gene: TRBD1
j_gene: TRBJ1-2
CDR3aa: CASSFPGTGNYGYTF
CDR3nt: TGTGCCAGCAGTTTCCCCGGGACAGGGAACTATGGCTACACCTTC

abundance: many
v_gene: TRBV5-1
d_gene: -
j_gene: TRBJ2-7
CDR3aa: CASSLEAGSEQYF
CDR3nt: TGCGCCAGCAGCTTGGAGGCCGGGAGCGAGCAGTACTTC

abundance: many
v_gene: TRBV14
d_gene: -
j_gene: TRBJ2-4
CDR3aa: CASSPRTQNIQYF
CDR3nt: TGTGCCAGCAGCCCTCGGACGCAAAACATTCAGTACTTC

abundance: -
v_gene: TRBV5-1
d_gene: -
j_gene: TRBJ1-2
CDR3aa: CASSLQTAGGYTF
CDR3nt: TGCGCCAGCAGCTTGCAGACTGCCGGAGGCTACACCTTC

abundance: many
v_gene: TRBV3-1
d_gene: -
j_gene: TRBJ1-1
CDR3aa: CASTHGGFLTEAFF
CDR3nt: TGTGCCAGCACCCATGGGGGGTTTTTAACTGAAGCTTTCTTT

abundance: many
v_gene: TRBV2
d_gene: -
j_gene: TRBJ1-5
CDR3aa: CASSVGGNQPQHF
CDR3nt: TGTGCCAGCAGCGTAGGGGGTAATCAGCCCCAGCATTTT

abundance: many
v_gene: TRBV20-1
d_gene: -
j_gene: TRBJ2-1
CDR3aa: CSATTPSSSYNEQFF
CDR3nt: TGCAGTGCCACGACTCCTTCGAGCTCCTACAATGAGCAGTTCTTC

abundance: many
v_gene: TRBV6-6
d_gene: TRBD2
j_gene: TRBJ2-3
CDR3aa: CASSVSGGVESTQYF
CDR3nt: TGTGCCAGCAGTGTCAGCGGGGGAGTCGAAAGTACGCAGTATTTT

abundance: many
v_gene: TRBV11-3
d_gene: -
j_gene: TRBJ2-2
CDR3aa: CASSISSGSDPGELFF
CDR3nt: TGTGCCAGCAGCATCTCGTCGGGGTCGGATCCCGGGGAGCTGTTTTTT

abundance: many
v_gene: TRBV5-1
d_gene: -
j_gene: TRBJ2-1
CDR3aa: CASSAWGFGDEQFF
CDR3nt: TGCGCCAGCAGCGCGTGGGGTTTCGGCGATGAGCAGTTCTTC

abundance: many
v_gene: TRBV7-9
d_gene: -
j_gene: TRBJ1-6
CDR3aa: CASSHRGNRDNSPLHF
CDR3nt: TGTGCCAGCAGCCATCGCGGCAATCGGGATAATTCACCCCTCCACTTT

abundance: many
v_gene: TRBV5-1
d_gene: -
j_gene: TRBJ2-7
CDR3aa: CASSWGTGYEQYF
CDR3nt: TGCGCCAGCAGCTGGGGGACCGGGTACGAGCAGTACTTC

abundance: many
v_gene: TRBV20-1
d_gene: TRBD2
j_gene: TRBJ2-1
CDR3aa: CSALLAGDWNEQFF
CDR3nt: TGCAGTGCCTTGCTAGCGGGGGATTGGAATGAGCAGTTCTTC

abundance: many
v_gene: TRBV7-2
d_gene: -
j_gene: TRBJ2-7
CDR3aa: CASSSSHVGYEQYF
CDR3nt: TGTGCCAGCAGCAGCTCCCACGTTGGCTACGAGCAGTACTTC

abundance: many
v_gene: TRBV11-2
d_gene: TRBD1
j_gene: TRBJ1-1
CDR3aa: CASRTGDWNTEAFF
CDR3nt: TGTGCCAGCAGAACAGGGGATTGGAACACTGAAGCTTTCTTT

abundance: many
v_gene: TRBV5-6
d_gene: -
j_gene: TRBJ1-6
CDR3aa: CASSWPDRFSPLHF
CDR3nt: TGTGCCAGCAGCTGGCCCGACAGGTTTTCACCCCTCCACTTT

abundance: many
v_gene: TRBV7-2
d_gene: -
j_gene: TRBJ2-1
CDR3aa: CASSLGSHRSYNEQFF
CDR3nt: TGTGCCAGCAGCTTAGGGAGCCACAGGAGCTACAATGAGCAGTTCTTC

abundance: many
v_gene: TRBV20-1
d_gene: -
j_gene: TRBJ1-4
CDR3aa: CSASRGPHATNEKLFF
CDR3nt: TGCAGTGCCAGCAGGGGTCCACACGCAACTAATGAAAAACTGTTTTTT

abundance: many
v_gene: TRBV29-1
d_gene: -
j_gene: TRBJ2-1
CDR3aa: CSALPENNEQFF
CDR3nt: TGCAGCGCGCTACCCGAAAACAATGAGCAGTTCTTC

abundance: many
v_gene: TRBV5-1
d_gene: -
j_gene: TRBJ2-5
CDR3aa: CASSVQGLQETQYF
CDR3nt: TGCGCCAGCTCCGTTCAAGGGCTGCAAGAGACCCAGTACTTC

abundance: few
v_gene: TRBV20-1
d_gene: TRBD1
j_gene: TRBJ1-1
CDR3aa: CSADTLTGRTEAFF
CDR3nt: TGCAGTGCGGACACCCTGACAGGGAGGACTGAAGCTTTCTTT

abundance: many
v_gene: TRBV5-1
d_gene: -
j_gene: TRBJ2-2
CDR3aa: CASSLDLGTTGELFF
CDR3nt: TGCGCCAGCAGCTTGGACCTAGGGACCACCGGGGAGCTGTTTTTT

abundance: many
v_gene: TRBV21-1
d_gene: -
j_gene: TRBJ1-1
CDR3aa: CASSKARRRQGDTEAFF
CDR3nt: TGTGCCAGCAGCAAAGCGCGGAGGAGACAGGGTGACACTGAAGCTTTCTTT